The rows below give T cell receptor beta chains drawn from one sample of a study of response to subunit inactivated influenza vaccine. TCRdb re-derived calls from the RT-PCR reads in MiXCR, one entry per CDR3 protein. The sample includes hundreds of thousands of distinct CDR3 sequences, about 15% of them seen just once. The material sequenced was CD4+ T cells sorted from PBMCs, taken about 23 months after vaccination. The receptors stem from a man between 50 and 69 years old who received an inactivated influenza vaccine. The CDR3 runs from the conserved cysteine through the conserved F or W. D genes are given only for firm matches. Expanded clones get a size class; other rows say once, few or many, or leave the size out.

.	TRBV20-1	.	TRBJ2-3	CSAQGPPSGTDTQYF	TGCAGTGCTCAGGGTCCCCCCTCGGGCACAGATACGCAGTATTTT
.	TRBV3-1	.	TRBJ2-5	CASSQETAVAVQETQYF	TGTGCCAGCAGCCAAGAGACTGCAGTTGCTGTCCAAGAGACCCAGTACTTC
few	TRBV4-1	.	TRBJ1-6	CASSQDYRDNSPLHF	TGCGCCAGCAGCCAAGATTATAGGGATAATTCACCCCTCCACTTT
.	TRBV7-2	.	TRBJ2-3	CASSLGMRRSDTQYF	TGTGCCAGCAGCTTAGGAATGAGGAGGTCGGATACGCAGTATTTT
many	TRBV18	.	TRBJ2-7	CASVSETGEQYF	TGTGCCAGCGTTTCAGAAACCGGCGAGCAGTACTTC
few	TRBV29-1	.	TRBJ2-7	CSVLQGTYEQYF	TGCAGCGTCCTACAGGGTACCTACGAGCAGTACTTC
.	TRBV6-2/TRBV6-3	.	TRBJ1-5	CASSYIRSGQPQHF	TGTGCCAGCAGTTACATCAGGAGCGGTCAGCCCCAGCATTTT
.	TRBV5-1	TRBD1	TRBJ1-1	CASSLGTGVFRGEAFF	TGCGCCAGCAGCTTGGGGACAGGGGTATTTCGCGGTGAAGCTTTCTTT
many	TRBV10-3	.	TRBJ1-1	CAISESFGEMNTEAFF	TGTGCCATCAGTGAGTCGTTCGGGGAGATGAACACTGAAGCTTTCTTT
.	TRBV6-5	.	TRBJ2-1	CASSYSGNEQFF	TGTGCCAGCAGTTACTCAGGGAATGAGCAGTTCTTC
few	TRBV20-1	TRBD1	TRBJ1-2	CSASSGQGWNYGYTF	TGCAGTGCAAGTTCCGGACAGGGCTGGAACTATGGCTACACCTTC
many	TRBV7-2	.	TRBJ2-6	CASSLVGSSGANVLTF	TGTGCCAGCAGCTTAGTAGGGTCCTCTGGGGCCAACGTCCTGACTTTC
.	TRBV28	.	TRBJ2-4	CASSLSGRVTLAAKNIQYF	TGTGCCAGCAGTTTAAGCGGCAGGGTAACTTTGGCAGCCAAAAACATTCAGTACTTC
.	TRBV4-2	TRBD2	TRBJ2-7	CASSQVQLAGGASEQYF	TGTGCCAGCAGCCAAGTACAACTAGCGGGTGGGGCGTCCGAGCAGTACTTC
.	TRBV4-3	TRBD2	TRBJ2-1	CASSRLLAGIYNEQFF	TGCGCCAGCAGCCGCCTACTAGCGGGGATCTACAATGAGCAGTTCTTC
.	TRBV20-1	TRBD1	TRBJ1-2	CSARTGIGYGYTF	TGCAGTGCCAGGACAGGGATCGGGTATGGCTACACCTTC
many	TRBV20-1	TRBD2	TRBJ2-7	CSATGTRTYEQYF	TGCAGTGCCACCGGGACTAGGACCTACGAGCAGTACTTC
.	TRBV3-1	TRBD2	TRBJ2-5	CASSQGPSGYQETQYF	TGTGCCAGCAGCCAAGGGCCTAGCGGATACCAAGAGACCCAGTACTTC
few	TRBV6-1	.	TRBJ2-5	CASREDYSTYF	TGTGCCAGCAGAGAGGACTATTCGACGTACTTC
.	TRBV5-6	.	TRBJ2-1	CASSLDLGTSSYNEQFF	TGTGCCAGCAGCTTGGATCTGGGGACCAGCTCCTACAATGAGCAGTTCTTC
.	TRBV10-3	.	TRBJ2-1	CAIRKGETNYNEQFF	TGTGCCATCAGGAAGGGGGAAACAAACTACAATGAGCAGTTCTTC
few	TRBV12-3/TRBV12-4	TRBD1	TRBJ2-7	CASRPGGPSYEQYF	TGTGCCAGCAGGCCAGGGGGCCCCTCCTACGAGCAGTACTTC
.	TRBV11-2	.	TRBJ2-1	CASGTIAAPYNEQFF	TGTGCCAGCGGCACTATAGCGGCCCCCTACAATGAGCAGTTCTTC
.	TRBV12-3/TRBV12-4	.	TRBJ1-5	CASSLRSGSNQLQHF	TGTGCCAGCAGTTTAAGATCTGGTAGCAATCAGCTCCAGCATTTT
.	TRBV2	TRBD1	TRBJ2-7	CASRKGQGSFEQYF	TGTGCCAGCAGAAAGGGACAGGGATCTTTCGAGCAGTACTTC
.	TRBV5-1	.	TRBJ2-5	CASSLAGKKETQYF	TGCGCCAGCAGCTTGGCCGGGAAGAAAGAGACCCAGTACTTC
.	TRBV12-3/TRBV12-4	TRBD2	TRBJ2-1	CASSQLAGGEQFF	TGTGCCAGCAGCCAGCTAGCGGGAGGTGAGCAGTTCTTC
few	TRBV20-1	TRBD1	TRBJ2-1	CSATPGQYNEQFF	TGCAGTGCTACCCCGGGACAGTACAATGAGCAGTTCTTC
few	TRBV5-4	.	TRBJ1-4	CASSPTVPDEKLFF	TGTGCCAGCAGCCCGACGGTCCCGGATGAAAAACTGTTTTTT
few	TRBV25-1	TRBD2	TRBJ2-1	CASSGLAGAYNEQFF	TGTGCCAGCAGTGGACTAGCGGGAGCCTACAATGAGCAGTTCTTC
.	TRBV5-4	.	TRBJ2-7	CASSLAGPGSYEQYF	TGTGCCAGCAGCTTGGCAGGCCCGGGCTCCTACGAGCAGTACTTC
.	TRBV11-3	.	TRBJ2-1	CASSSGRGAGGNEQFF	TGTGCCAGCAGCTCGGGACGAGGGGCTGGAGGCAATGAGCAGTTCTTC
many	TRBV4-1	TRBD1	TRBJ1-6	CASSQARDRGKSYNSPLHF	TGCGCCAGCAGCCAAGCGAGGGACAGGGGAAAATCCTATAATTCACCCCTCCACTTT
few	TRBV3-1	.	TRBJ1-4	CASSQTTAGGGKLFF	TGTGCCAGCAGCCAAACGACAGCGGGCGGAGGAAAACTGTTTTTT
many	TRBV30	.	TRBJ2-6	CAWREEGVVRLSGANVLTF	TGTGCCTGGAGGGAAGAGGGAGTTGTTAGACTTTCTGGGGCCAACGTCCTGACTTTC
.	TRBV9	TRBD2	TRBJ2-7	CASSAGLAGGSYEQYF	TGTGCCAGCAGCGCCGGACTAGCGGGAGGCTCCTACGAGCAGTACTTC
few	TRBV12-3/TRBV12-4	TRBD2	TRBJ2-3	CASSFFSGSTDTQYF	TGTGCCAGCAGTTTTTTTAGCGGGAGCACAGATACGCAGTATTTT
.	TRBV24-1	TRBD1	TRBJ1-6	CATITGGARF	TGTGCCACCATAACAGGGGGGGCCCGCTTT
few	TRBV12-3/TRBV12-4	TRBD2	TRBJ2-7	CASSTNRGDYEQYF	TGTGCCAGCAGTACAAACCGGGGGGACTACGAGCAGTACTTC
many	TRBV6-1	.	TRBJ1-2	CASSEVGNGYTF	TGTGCCAGCAGTGAAGTAGGGAACGGCTACACCTTC
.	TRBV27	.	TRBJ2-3	CASSPTAGRANTQYF	TGTGCCAGCAGTCCCACGGCGGGCAGGGCGAATACGCAGTATTTT
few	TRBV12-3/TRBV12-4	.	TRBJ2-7	CASRRGSGYEQYF	TGTGCCAGCAGAAGGGGTAGTGGCTACGAGCAGTACTTC
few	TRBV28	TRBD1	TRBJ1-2	CASSLPGQGNLGYTF	TGTGCCAGCAGTCTCCCCGGACAGGGGAACCTTGGCTACACCTTC
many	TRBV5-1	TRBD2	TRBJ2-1	CASSLARESYNEQFF	TGCGCCAGCAGCTTGGCGCGGGAGTCCTACAATGAGCAGTTCTTC
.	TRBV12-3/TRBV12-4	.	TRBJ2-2	CASSQDRSTGELFF	TGTGCCAGCAGCCAGGACCGATCCACCGGGGAGCTGTTTTTT
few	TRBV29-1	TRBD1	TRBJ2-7	CSVEAGQGAREQYF	TGCAGCGTTGAAGCAGGCCAGGGGGCGCGGGAGCAGTACTTC
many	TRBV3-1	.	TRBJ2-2	CASSQGGTGELFF	TGTGCCAGCAGCCAAGGGGGTACCGGGGAGCTGTTTTTT
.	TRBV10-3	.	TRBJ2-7	CAISQQCYEQYF	TGTGCCATCAGTCAACAGTGCTACGAGCAGTACTTC
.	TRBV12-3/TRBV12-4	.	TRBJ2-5	CASSWAVQETQYF	TGTGCCAGCAGTTGGGCGGTACAAGAGACCCAGTACTTC
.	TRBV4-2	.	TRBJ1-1	CASSQDSFSGAEAFF	TGTGCCAGCAGCCAAGATTCTTTTTCAGGAGCTGAAGCTTTCTTT